This entry lists 25 T cell receptor beta chains sequenced from one sample in a study of T-cell reconstitution after alpha-beta-depleted transplantation in children. A library of TCRbeta sequences, prepared with unique molecular identifiers, was generated. TCRdb called the PCR reads again in MiXCR, with one record for every CDR3 protein. The sample has a few hundred thousand distinct CDR3 sequences, approximately 10% seen once. This specimen consisted of PBMCs from the stem cell graft donor, obtained from the stem cell graft. The receptors originated from a human donor who donated a stem cell graft to a child with acute lymphoblastic leukemia.

The table lists this clonotype with a few counts. The rearrangement links TRBV20-1 to TRBJ2-3, with 10 bases that match TRBD2. CDR3 length: 14 residues. Germline CDR1 is DFQATT and CDR2 is SNEGSKA (reference sequence). The V gene end was trimmed by 6 bases and the J gene end by 4 bases; junction bases not matched to a gene: 7. This CDR3 reads CSAPLAGVPDTQYF. CDR3 DNA sequence: TGCAGTGCACCTCTAGCGGGAGTACCAGATACGCAGTATTTT.

The rearrangement joins TRBV4-1 to TRBJ2-1; 8 bases fit TRBD1. The trim removed 4 bases at V and 6 bases at J, leaving 11 bases unmatched. The CDR3 length is 16 residues. CDR1 MGHRA and CDR2 YSYEKL come from the germline V gene. The CDR3 DNA follows: TGCGCCAGCAGCCCACAAGCAGGGGGCTTCGGCAATGAGCAGTTCTTC. Its translation: CASSPQAGGFGNEQFF.

This clonotype was picked up many times. The rearrangement uses TRBV27 and TRBJ2-1; D ambiguous. V lost 5 bases, J lost 2 bases, and 7 bases lay in between. Germline assignment: CDR1 MNHEY and CDR2 SMNVEV (reference sequence). This CDR3 spans 13 amino acids. The CDR3 DNA reads TGTGCCAGCAGTCGGCGGCCCTACAATGAGCAGTTCTTC. Translation: CASSRRPYNEQFF.

This clonotype was detected many times. This chain connects TRBV27 to TRBJ2-4; D not certain. The CDR3 consists of 13 residues. Germline CDR1 and CDR2: MNHEY and SMNVEV (reference sequence). Trimming pared 3 bases from V and 0 bases from J, leaving 3 bases between. CDR3 DNA: TGTGCCAGCAGTTTCCGAGCCAAAAACATTCAGTACTTC. Its protein is CASSFRAKNIQYF.

The V gene is TRBV6-5, the J gene TRBJ2-2, with D possibly being TRBD1 (6 bases). The CDR3 covers 15 residues. Per germline, CDR1 MNHEY and CDR2 SVGAGI. V was trimmed by 0 bases and J by 5 bases, leaving 10 bases between them. The DNA of the CDR3 is TGTGCCAGCAGTTACTCGGCAGGGGAAACCGGGGAGCTGTTTTTT. Its protein is CASSYSAGETGELFF.

In its sample, this clonotype was seen many times. V and J are TRBV7-9 and TRBJ2-5, with unresolved D. CDR1 and CDR2 (germline): SEHNR, FQNEAQ (reference sequence). Trimming took 3 bases from V and 1 from J, leaving 9 bases between them. The CDR3 runs 14 residues. For the CDR3, the DNA is TGTGCCAGCAGCTTCCGAGACCCCCAAGAGACCCAGTACTTC. Protein product: CASSFRDPQETQYF. Together with reference TRBV7-9 and TRBJ2-5, the CDR3 gives the full variable domain: DTGVSQNPRHKITKRGQNVTFRCDPISEHNRLYWYRQTLGQGPEFLTYFQNEAQLEKSRLLSDRFSAERPKGSFSTLEIQRTEQGDSAMYLCASSFRDPQETQYFGPGTRLLVL.

The genes are TRBV27 and TRBJ2-7; D is possibly TRBD1 (5 bases). The CDR3 runs to 13 residues. Germline CDR1 reads MNHEY; CDR2 reads SMNVEV (reference sequence). The ends were cut back, 4 bases at V and 3 bases at J, with 10 bases in the middle. This chain's CDR3 is CASSSLDSYEQYF. DNA for the CDR3: TGTGCCAGCAGTTCACTCGACAGCTACGAGCAGTACTTC.

There are a few counts of this clonotype. The CDR3 DNA reads TGCAGTGCGATTGGGGGAGATACGCAGTATTTT. Protein: CSAIGGDTQYF. The chain is built from TRBV20-1 and TRBJ2-3; D might be TRBD1 or TRBD2, each matching 5 bases. The CDR3 extends over 11 amino acids. The ends were cut back, 6 bases at V and 5 bases at J, with 9 bases in the middle. In germline, CDR1 is DFQATT, CDR2 SNEGSKA (reference sequence).

As to this clonotype: One base away lies a much larger clone, so this may be a sequencing read error. The V and J genes are TRBV3-1 and TRBJ1-6, with D perhaps matching TRBD1 (5 bases). Germline-derived CDR1 and CDR2 are LGHDT and YNNKEL (reference sequence). The CDR3 is 21 amino acids. Trimming pared 0 bases from V and 5 bases from J, leaving 26 bases between. The CDR3 sequence is CASSQERRGRARLSDNSPLHF. CDR3 DNA: TGTGCCAGCAGCCAAGAAAGGCGTGGCAGGGCCCGACTATCGGATAATTCACCCCTCCACTTT.

This rearrangement joins TRBV9 to TRBJ2-1, with D unresolved. The CDR3 length is 11 residues. CDR1 and CDR2 from the germline V gene are SGDLS and YYNGEE. The V gene lost 0 bases and the J gene lost 15 bases, with 10 bases spanning the gap. The CDR3 loop reads CASSVGLRLFF. The CDR3 nucleotides are TGTGCCAGCAGCGTAGGCCTGAGGCTGTTCTTC.

The V gene is TRBV4-1, the J gene TRBJ2-1; weak D call: TRBD2 (9 bases). Germline V lookup: CDR1 MGHRA, CDR2 YSYEKL. This CDR3 comprises 20 residues. V was pared by 4 bases and J by 9 bases, with 34 bases between. The CDR3 DNA follows: TGCGCCAGCAGCCCAAGACAGGGGAGTAGCGGGAGATTGAGTCCCCGTGAGCAGTTCTTC. It specifies CASSPRQGSSGRLSPREQFF.

There are a few counts of this clonotype. The chain joins TRBV27 to TRBJ2-1, with 10 nucleotides matching TRBD2. The CDR3 totals 13 residues. Per germline, CDR1 MNHEY and CDR2 SMNVEV (reference sequence). The trim removed 7 bases at V and 8 bases at J, leaving 5 bases unmatched. CDR3: CASNPSGSYEQFF. The CDR3, as DNA: TGTGCCAGCAACCCTAGCGGGAGCTATGAGCAGTTCTTC.

This clonotype was counted between two and nine times. This rearrangement joins TRBV18 to TRBJ1-2; D remains ambiguous. This CDR3 spans 15 amino acids. CDR1 and CDR2 (germline): KGHSH, LQKENI. Trimming shortened V by 2 bases and J by 8 bases, and 18 bases separated the two germline ends. The CDR3 protein is CASSPTGDYVGGYTF. Here the CDR3 DNA reads TGTGCCAGCTCACCAACGGGTGACTATGTCGGCGGCTACACCTTC.

The CDR3 spells CASSSASGRNTGELFF. CDR3 bases: TGTGCCAGCAGCTCAGCTAGCGGGCGAAACACCGGGGAGCTGTTTTTT. This chain uses TRBV11-2 with TRBJ2-2; 8 bases match TRBD2. The ends lost 4 bases at V and 2 bases at J; junction bases unmatched: 6. Germline V CDR1 and CDR2: SGHAT, FQNNGV. The CDR3 sequence is 16 residues long.

This clonotype has just a few counts. The chain carries TRBV27 and TRBJ1-3; D not resolved. With 1 base removed from V and 0 bases from J, the gap between germline ends came to 7 bases. The germline CDR1 and CDR2 sequences are MNHEY and SMNVEV (reference sequence). The CDR3 runs to 15 residues. CDR3 nucleotides: TGTGCCAGCAGTTTATGGGGTAACTCTGGAAACACCATATATTTT. Its translation is CASSLWGNSGNTIYF.

The chain has TRBV28 and TRBJ2-3; possible D gene TRBD1, 5 bases. V lost 3 bases to trimming and J lost 3 bases, with 7 bases between them. From germline, CDR1 is MDHEN and CDR2 SYDVKM. CDR3 size: 13 residues. CDR3 nucleotides: TGTGCCAGCAGTTTCAGGGCAACAGATACGCAGTATTTT. It specifies CASSFRATDTQYF.

This clonotype was counted ten times or more. The rearrangement links TRBV9 to TRBJ2-1; D gene ambiguous. With 0 bases removed from V and 5 bases from J, the gap between germline ends came to 6 bases. Germline V gene data show CDR1 as SGDLS and CDR2 as YYNGEE. The CDR3 length is 13 residues. The chain's CDR3 is CASSVAGDNEQFF. CDR3 DNA sequence: TGTGCCAGCAGCGTAGCCGGCGACAATGAGCAGTTCTTC.

The chain uses TRBV7-9 and TRBJ2-7; D not certain. The CDR3 totals 14 residues. Per germline, CDR1 SEHNR and CDR2 FQNEAQ (reference sequence). Trimming shortened V by 4 bases and J by 0 bases, and 10 bases separated the two germline ends. This CDR3 reads CASSSSPVSYEQYF. DNA for the CDR3: TGTGCCAGCAGCTCATCCCCGGTCTCCTACGAGCAGTACTTC.

The gene calls are TRBV6-2 or TRBV6-3 and TRBJ2-5, with D unresolved. CDR3 length: 13 residues. V lost 2 bases, J lost 7 bases, and 11 bases lay in between. Looked up from germline, CDR1 is MNHEY and CDR2 is SVGEGT. Here the CDR3 DNA reads TGTGCCAGCAGTTACGATCTCGACGGGACCCAGTACTTC. It encodes CASSYDLDGTQYF.

Ten or more counts support this clonotype. The chain employs TRBV9 and TRBJ1-6; 7 bases agree with TRBD1. The CDR3 covers 16 residues. Germline values: CDR1 SGDLS, CDR2 YYNGEE. The ends lost 2 bases at V and 6 bases at J; junction bases unmatched: 8. CDR3 residues: CASSVGAAGGNSPLHF. As DNA, the CDR3 is TGTGCCAGCAGCGTTGGTGCGGCAGGGGGTAATTCACCCCTCCACTTT.

This chain joins TRBV12-3 or TRBV12-4 and TRBJ1-5; D may be TRBD1 (6 bases). The CDR3 runs 15 residues. The ends were cut back, 1 base at V and 3 bases at J, with 10 bases in the middle. The CDR3 bases are TGTGCCAGCAGTTTAGGGACAGCGATCAATCAGCCCCAGCATTTT. This translates into CASSLGTAINQPQHF.

CDR3 in amino acids: CASSFSGTGANVLTF. The CDR3 nucleotides are TGTGCCAGCAGTTTTAGCGGGACTGGGGCCAACGTCCTGACTTTC. The chain carries TRBV12-3 or TRBV12-4 and TRBJ2-6, with 8 positions matching TRBD2. V was pared by 3 bases and J by 2 bases, with 0 bases of the junction left unmatched. CDR3 length: 15 residues.

This clonotype has only a few counts. CDR3 loop: CASSIGHAEQYF. The CDR3 DNA is TGTGCCAGCAGCATCGGACATGCCGAGCAGTACTTC. The V gene is TRBV7-9, the J gene TRBJ2-7; tentatively, D is TRBD1 (5 bases). The CDR3 runs 12 residues. The V gene lost 5 bases and the J gene lost 6 bases, with 11 bases spanning the gap. Germline V gene lookup returns CDR1 SEHNR and CDR2 FQNEAQ (reference sequence).

The chain uses TRBV20-1 and TRBJ1-1; D is unclear. The CDR3 is 12 residues long. Germline CDR1 DFQATT, CDR2 SNEGSKA (reference sequence). The V and J ends lost 4 bases and 5 bases respectively, with 11 bases between them. The CDR3 here is CSAKELTTEAFF. CDR3 DNA: TGCAGTGCTAAGGAATTGACGACTGAAGCTTTCTTT.

This clonotype was observed a few times. The chain joins TRBV7-2 to TRBJ2-3; 8 bases are a match to TRBD2. The CDR3 length is 16 residues. Per germline, CDR1 SGHTA and CDR2 FQGNSA. V dropped 3 bases and J dropped 5; count of bases not matched to a gene: 10. This CDR3 is CASSFYSAGGGDTQYF. The CDR3 DNA follows: TGTGCCAGCAGCTTTTATAGCGCGGGGGGAGGAGATACGCAGTATTTT.